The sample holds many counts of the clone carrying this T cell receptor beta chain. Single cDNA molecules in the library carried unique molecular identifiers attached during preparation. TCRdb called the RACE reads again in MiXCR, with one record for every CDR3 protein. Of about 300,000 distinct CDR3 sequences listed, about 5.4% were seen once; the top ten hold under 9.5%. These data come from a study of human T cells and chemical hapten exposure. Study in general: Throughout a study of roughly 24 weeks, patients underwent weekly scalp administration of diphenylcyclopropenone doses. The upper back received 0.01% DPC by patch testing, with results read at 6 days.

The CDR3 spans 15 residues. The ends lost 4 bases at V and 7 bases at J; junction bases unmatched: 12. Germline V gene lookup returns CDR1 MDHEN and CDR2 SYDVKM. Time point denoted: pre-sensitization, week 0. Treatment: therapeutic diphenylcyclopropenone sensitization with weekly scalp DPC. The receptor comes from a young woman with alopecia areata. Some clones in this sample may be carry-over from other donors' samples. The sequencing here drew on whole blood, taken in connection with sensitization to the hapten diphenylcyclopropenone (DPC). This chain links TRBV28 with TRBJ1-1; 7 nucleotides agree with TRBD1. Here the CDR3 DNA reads TGTGCCAGCAGTTCTAAGACAGACAGGGACGGTGAAGCTTTCTTT. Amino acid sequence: CASSSKTDRDGEAFF.